This entry concerns a single TCR beta chain. The CDR3 is made up of 14 amino acids. Germline V lookup: CDR1 SNHLY, CDR2 FYNNEI. V shed 7 bases and J 9 bases; nucleotides not matched to a gene: 11. The data were obtained in a study of blood T cell repertoires in COVID-19. Across the study: Both acute and convalescent COVID-19 samples were obtained from the United States, Italy and Spain. PBMCs, B-cell-depleted T cells, or T cells were the source of the cDNA or gDNA that made up the material.

Seattle's enrolled individuals joined amid active infection and were then monitored longitudinally. In the original analysis: The assay estimated nucleated cells by amplifying reference gene primers. Only in-frame clones appear in the TCRdb table, and some are missing; sequencing was by immunoSEQ multiplex PCR. Clone size and the V and J calls come from that table; the DNA yielded D and trimming. The sample records approximately 170,000 clones, around 86% being singletons. The chain recombines TRBV2 with TRBJ2-1; 8 positions agree with TRBD2. What was sequenced was peripheral blood. The source of this sequence is a woman over 75 with COVID-19, enrolled during active disease. CDR3 sequence reads: CASKKSGSDTEQFF. As DNA, the CDR3 is TGTGCCAGCAAAAAGAGCGGGAGTGACACTGAGCAGTTCTTC.